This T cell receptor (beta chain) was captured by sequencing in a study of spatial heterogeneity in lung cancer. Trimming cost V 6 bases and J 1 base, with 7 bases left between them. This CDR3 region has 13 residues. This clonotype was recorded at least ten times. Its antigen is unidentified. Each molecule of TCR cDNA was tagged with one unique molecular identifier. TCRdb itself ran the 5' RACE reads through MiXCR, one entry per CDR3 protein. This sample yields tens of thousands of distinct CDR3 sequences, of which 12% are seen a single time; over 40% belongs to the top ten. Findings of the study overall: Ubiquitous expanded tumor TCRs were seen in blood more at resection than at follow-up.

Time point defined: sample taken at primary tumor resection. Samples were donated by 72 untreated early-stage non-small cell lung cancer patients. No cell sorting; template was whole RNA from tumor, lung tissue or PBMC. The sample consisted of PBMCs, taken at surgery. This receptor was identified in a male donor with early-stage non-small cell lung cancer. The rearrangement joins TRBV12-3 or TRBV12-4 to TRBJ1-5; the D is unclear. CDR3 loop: CASSRESNQPQHF. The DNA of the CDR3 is TGTGCCAGCAGCCGGGAAAGCAATCAGCCCCAGCATTTT.